This entry describes one TCR beta chain. This clonotype was observed a handful of times. Its antigen is currently not known. Per-nucleotide qualities are absent, and no much larger clonotype sits a single base away. The data were produced on an Illumina NovaSeq 6000. cDNA libraries for TCRalpha and TCRbeta were prepared by 5'RACE using constant-segment primers, with sample barcodes and unique molecular identifiers added. RNA was extracted from every sample with Trizol reagent. Libraries were amplified in two PCR steps, with a second sample barcode and Illumina TruSeq adapters added in the second step. Sequencing of the libraries was done on an Illumina NovaSeq, producing 2 x 150 bp paired-end reads. Per the source publication's procedure: Demultiplexing of reads and collapsing into UMI-guided consensus sequences were performed with migec v1.2.7. Using mixcr v2.1.11, the UMI consensuses were aligned to TRA and TRB V and J templates and assembled into clonotypes. Clonotypes were classified as expanded or contracted when called significant by both edgeR and NoisET, with noise models trained on biological replicates. For edgeR calls, the thresholds were a false discovery rate-adjusted p below 0.01 and a log2 fold-change of 1. As an exploratory analysis of dynamics, max-normalized trajectories of the 1000 most abundant clonotypes were examined by PCA with hierarchical clustering. The CD4 or CD8 phenotype of responding clones was assigned using the separately sequenced CD4+ and CD8+ repertoires. TCRdb passed the public sequencing reads through fastp at Q25 and MiXCR, retaining productive beta sequences. Here each entry gathers all rows of one CDR3 protein and keeps the most common genes and DNA. The V and J calls and clone size come from TCRdb's table, not from the authors' own analysis. This sample is represented by approximately 60,000 distinct CDR3 sequences; 9.3% of them were singletons. The ten most abundant clones make up around 1.2% of the sample.

V and J lose 6 bases and 5 bases, and a span of 6 bases separates them. Inclusive of the bounding cysteine and phenylalanine, the CDR3 is 11 residues long. Solely the CDR3 DNA is kept, with 33 bases framed from the first base. Ficoll-Paque density gradient centrifugation was used to isolate PBMCs. These data originate in a study of T-cell memory formation after mild COVID-19 (dated by TCRdb to 2020 to 2023). Describing the broader study: TCR sequence clusters from the two donors were largely donor specific. In a couple of donors, T-cell clones that expanded and contracted after mild COVID-19 were tracked by sequencing TCRalpha and TCRbeta repertoires over time. The cohort was made up of two young adult volunteers, one female and one male, who were previously healthy.

Points the paper makes about the study in general: The detection of some responding clones in pre-infection memory suggests that pre-existing cross-reactive memory T cells joined the SARS-CoV-2 response. Only two mild cases were covered in the study, and larger cohorts including severe cases with pre-infection samples were considered necessary. Contracting CD4+ clones were found mainly in CM and EM memory subsets, while CD8+ clones were enriched in EMRA. Clones that contracted from day 15 to 85 showed balanced CD4/CD8 phenotypes, whereas a second wave of clones that expanded from day 15 to 37 leaned towards CD4+. SARS-CoV-2 specificity of the second-wave clones peaking on day 37 was not confirmed.

Specimen: PBMCs or a T cell subset sorted from them (not recorded which). This TCR came from a man between 18 and 35 years old who had mild COVID-19 (a few samples of this study predate the infection). The sample titles of this study are shuffled in the database, so cell type and time point are left out; the donor was told from shared clones. The sequence joins TRBV12-3 or TRBV12-4 to TRBJ2-3; there is no confident call for the D gene. DNA sequence: TGTGCCAGCAGCCTCTTAGATACGCAGTATTTT. This gives the protein CASSLLDTQYF.